One T cell receptor (beta chain) is described in this entry. What it recognizes is unknown. This CDR3 is built from 17 residues. V lost 0 bases, J lost 4 bases, and 8 bases stayed unmatched. In germline, CDR1 is LNHNV, CDR2 YYDKDF (reference sequence). Time point in this sample: peripheral blood 6 weeks after treatment start. Patients had locally advanced or metastatic urothelial carcinoma. This record belongs to a study of PD-L1 blockade in urothelial cancer. Study overall: Patients arrived having already received 0 to 3 prior chemotherapy regimens. Blood analyses occurred 3 weeks (second dose) and 6 weeks post treatment start. Regarding the study as a whole: More expansion of tumor-associated blood clones, seen at 3 weeks, marked durable-benefit patients.

Clones were read by immunoSEQ multiplex PCR, and TCRdb kept only the in-frame ones, dropping some. The sample holds around 29,000 clones, about 85% seen once. This sequence joins TRBV15 and TRBJ2-3; 9 bases line up with TRBD2. This specimen consisted of PBMCs, obtained around atezolizumab (anti-PD-L1) treatment. The TCR originated in a man aged 65-85 years with urothelial cancer. This CDR3 reads CATSRDTSGGRADTQYF. The CDR3 region has the DNA TGTGCCACCAGCAGAGATACCAGCGGGGGGAGAGCAGATACGCAGTATTTT.